The source of this T cell receptor (beta chain) is a study of neoadjuvant anti-PD-1 for oral cavity cancer. Whole-study context: Before surgery, most patients got three to four biweekly 3 mg/kg nivolumab doses. Patients without progression received a fourth nivolumab dose around day 43, then surgical resection on days 50-56. Whole-study results and caveats: TCR analyses covered only a few patients per response group.

The time point: after neoadjuvant nivolumab, at surgical resection. Details on this clone: Its matching antigen is unknown.

Measured with immunoSEQ multiplex PCR; TCRdb has only the in-frame clones, and not every one. The table shows tens of thousands of clones, with approximately 84% occurring only once. Germline V gene data show CDR1 as MNHNS and CDR2 as SASEGT. There are 18 residues in the CDR3. Losses at the gene ends were 4 bases for V and 3 bases for J; bases not matched to a gene: 15. The receptor was derived from a person aged 35-79 years with oral cavity squamous cell carcinoma. This specimen consisted of PBMCs, obtained after nivolumab (anti-PD-1) treatment. The gene calls are TRBV6-1 and TRBJ2-7; 10 bases are a match to TRBD1. CDR3 sequence: CASSGQGARSRGIYEQYF. The CDR3 region has the DNA TGTGCCAGCAGTGGACAGGGGGCCAGGTCACGAGGGATCTACGAGCAGTACTTC.